Listed here is a single TCR beta chain. The antigen remains undetermined. This table comes from immunoSEQ multiplex PCR, and its TCRdb copy is limited to in-frame clones, with some not included. The data hold over 150,000 clones, with approximately 87% observed a single time. This sample was taken from a study of T cell responses to AZD1222 COVID-19 vaccine. The study's findings and limits: White British donors predominated, females outnumbered males, and clonal diversity was possibly underestimated. Within unmutated variant regions lay the reported targets of nearly half of spike-specific TCRs. Repertoire sampling was restricted to post-peak T cell response timepoints. Spike regions recognized by vaccine-associated CD4 TCRs spanned the protein, led by 160-218 and 743-854.

The CDR3 is 14 residues long. In germline, CDR1 is MNHEY, CDR2 SVGAGI. Trimming removed 8 bases at V and 7 bases at J, with 18 bases between. Sequenced material: peripheral blood, taken 28 days after the second AZD1222 dose. The chain joins TRBV6-5 to TRBJ1-5; possible D gene TRBD1, 5 bases. The source of this sequence is an adult who received the AZD1222 COVID-19 vaccine. The CDR3 loop reads CASSDRQGRQPQHF. The CDR3 DNA reads TGTGCCAGCTCCGACCGGCAGGGACGCCAGCCCCAGCATTTT.